This T cell receptor beta chain was documented in a study of cytomegalovirus exposure and HLA in healthy donors. Primers for the PCR totalled 60 Vbeta and 13 Jbeta. TCRdb's copy holds only in-frame clones and misses some; the assay was immunoSEQ multiplex PCR. The sample lists approximately 99,000 clones; approximately 81% were seen once. The clonotype comes from a male donor in good health and CMV-seropositive. Sequenced material: PBMCs.

The CDR3 spells CASNKPGLATDTQYF. The CDR3, as DNA: TGTGCCAGCAACAAACCGGGACTAGCGACAGATACGCAGTATTTT. This rearrangement joins TRBV5-4 to TRBJ2-3; 10 nucleotides line up with TRBD2. With 6 bases clipped from V and 3 bases from J, the junction kept 7 bases outside the gene matches. This CDR3 comprises 15 residues. Germline V gene sequence: CDR1 SGHNT, CDR2 YYREEE (reference sequence).